These 28 T cell receptor beta chains came from one sample sequenced in a study of shared clonotypes between healthy human individuals. Clones were sequenced by immunoSEQ multiplex PCR, and TCRdb holds only the in-frame ones, with some missing. The sample consists of about 640,000 clones, about three quarters of them appearing once. Sequencing input: memory CD4+ T cells sorted from blood. Subset of the sample: CD45RA-negative fraction. Receptor source: a woman under 40 in good health.

The gene calls are TRBV4-1 and TRBJ1-5; no reliable D call. Trimming shortened V by 1 base and J by 10 bases, and 11 bases separated the two germline ends. Germline assignment: CDR1 MGHRA and CDR2 YSYEKL. The CDR3 has 13 amino acids. The CDR3 protein is CASSQGVGFPQHF. The CDR3 coding sequence is TGCGCCAGCAGCCAAGGTGTTGGGTTCCCCCAGCATTTT.

This clone was detected many times. The rearrangement uses TRBV2 and TRBJ1-4, with D possibly TRBD1 on 5 matching bases. The CDR3 has 13 amino acids. Trimming stripped 7 bases from V and 7 bases from J, with 13 bases between. CDR1 SNHLY and CDR2 FYNNEI come from the germline V gene. CDR3 sequence (DNA): TGTGCCAGCACTAAGGGGCCGAGTGAAAAACTGTTTTTT. Translation: CASTKGPSEKLFF.

V and J are TRBV11-2 and TRBJ2-2; D is unresolved. Germline CDR1 reads SGHAT; CDR2 reads FQNNGV. The CDR3 consists of 14 residues. The germline V and J ends were trimmed by 3 bases and 1 base, with 6 bases remaining between them. Here the CDR3 DNA reads TGTGCCAGCAGCTTGATCCAGAACACCGGGGAGCTGTTTTTT. This gives the protein CASSLIQNTGELFF.

For this clone: Other nucleotide sequences in the sample specify the same CDR3. V gene TRBV5-1 combines with J gene TRBJ2-7; 9 nucleotides line up with TRBD2. This CDR3 region has 13 residues. Germline CDR1 SGHRS, CDR2 YFSETQ. The trim removed 5 bases at V and 0 bases at J, leaving 0 bases unmatched. In nucleotides, the CDR3 is TGCGCCAGCAGGCGGGAGGGCTCCTACGAGCAGTACTTC. Amino acid sequence: CASRREGSYEQYF. Complete variable domain (other parts from reference TRBV5-1 and TRBJ2-7): KAGVTQTPRYLIKTRGQQVTLSCSPISGHRSVSWYQQTPGQGLQFLFEYFSETQRNKGNFPGRFSGRQFSNSRSEMNVSTLELGDSALYLCASRREGSYEQYFGPGTRLTVT.

The V and J genes are TRBV2 and TRBJ2-1; tentatively, D is TRBD1 (5 bases). Germline V gives CDR1 SNHLY, CDR2 FYNNEI. The CDR3 is made up of 15 amino acids. The V gene lost 2 bases and the J gene lost 0 bases, with 8 bases spanning the gap. CDR3: CASSEQGLSYNEQFF. The CDR3 bases are TGTGCCAGCAGTGAACAGGGCCTCTCCTACAATGAGCAGTTCTTC. Variable domain in full (rest from reference TRBV2 and TRBJ2-1): EPEVTQTPSHQVTQMGQEVILRCVPISNHLYFYWYRQILGQKVEFLVSFYNNEISEKSEIFDDQFSVERPDGSNFTLKIRSTKLEDSAMYFCASSEQGLSYNEQFFGPGTRLTVL.

This clone was seen only a few times. The chain links TRBV11-3 to TRBJ2-5; D tentatively reads TRBD1 or TRBD2 (5 bases each). V gave up 6 bases and J gave up 2 bases, with 10 bases separating them. The CDR3 has 13 residues. The germline gives CDR1 SGHNT, CDR2 YENEEA. The CDR3, as DNA: TGTGCCAGCAGTCGGGACCAACAAGAGACCCAGTACTTC. Its translation: CASSRDQQETQYF.

Only one count was recorded for this clone. J is TRBJ1-5 and V is TRBV5-8; D not certain. Germline-derived CDR1 and CDR2 are SGHTS and YDEGEE. The V end lost 4 bases, the J end lost 4 bases, and 18 bases lay between the germline ends. This CDR3 is built from 16 residues. CDR3 DNA sequence: TGTGCCAGCAGCCAGAACAGCAGGAACGGGAATCAGCCCCAGCATTTT. It codes for CASSQNSRNGNQPQHF.

The gene calls are TRBV6-6 and TRBJ1-1, with D possibly being TRBD1 (5 bases). This CDR3 has 14 amino acids. Per the germline V gene, CDR1 is MNHNY and CDR2 is SVGAGI (reference sequence). The germline V and J ends were trimmed by 2 bases and 7 bases, with 14 bases remaining between them. DNA for the CDR3: TGTGCCAGCAGTTACACGGCGGGGCTAGGTGAAGCTTTCTTT. This sequence encodes CASSYTAGLGEAFF.

CDR3 loop: CAGRGQGSVGELFF. The CDR3 DNA sequence: TGTGCCGGTCGGGGGCAGGGATCGGTCGGGGAGCTGTTTTTT. The chain links TRBV6-5 to TRBJ2-2; possibly TRBD1 or TRBD2 for D (6 bases each). Trimming cost V 11 bases and J 7 bases, with 20 bases left between them. In germline, CDR1 is MNHEY, CDR2 SVGAGI. This CDR3 contains 14 residues.

The chain links TRBV7-2 to TRBJ2-7; D ambiguous. V dropped 0 bases and J dropped 3 bases, with 9 bases sitting between them. The CDR3 length is 14 residues. CDR1 SGHTA and CDR2 FQGNSA come from the germline V gene. CDR3 DNA sequence: TGTGCCAGCAGCTTAGCGCTCGCTAACTACGAGCAGTACTTC. Its protein is CASSLALANYEQYF.

This clone has a handful of counts. The CDR3 sequence: CASSMQESYEQYF. DNA of the CDR3: TGTGCCAGTAGTATGCAGGAGAGCTACGAGCAGTACTTC. The genes are TRBV19 and TRBJ2-7; D call uncertain. Looked up from germline, CDR1 is LNHDA and CDR2 is SQIVND (reference sequence). With 3 bases removed from V and 3 bases from J, the gap between germline ends came to 9 bases. This CDR3 spans 13 amino acids.

A note on this clone: This clone may be a read error of a much larger clone one base away. The chain combines TRBV7-9 with TRBJ1-1; tentative D call: TRBD1 (5 bases). The V and J ends lost 5 bases and 1 base respectively, with 8 bases between them. The CDR3 consists of 13 residues. Germline V CDR1 and CDR2: SEHNR, FQNEAQ (reference sequence). In DNA, the CDR3 is TGTGCCAGCAGCCCGGGGGGGAACACTGAAGCTTTCTTT. Residues: CASSPGGNTEAFF. Drawing the rest from reference TRBV7-9 and TRBJ1-1, the complete variable domain is DTGVSQNPRHKITKRGQNVTFRCDPISEHNRLYWYRQTLGQGPEFLTYFQNEAQLEKSRLLSDRFSAERPKGSFSTLEIQRTEQGDSAMYLCASSPGGNTEAFFGQGTRLTVV.

This sequence joins TRBV28 and TRBJ1-1, with 7 bases fitting TRBD1. The CDR3 runs to 16 residues. Per germline, CDR1 MDHEN and CDR2 SYDVKM. Trimming at V came to 5 bases and at J to 3 bases, leaving 12 bases not matched to a gene. In nucleotides, the CDR3 is TGTGCCAGCAGTGCTTACTCGGGAGGGGGCGACACTGAAGCTTTCTTT. As protein: CASSAYSGGGDTEAFF.

The V call is TRBV5-4, the J call TRBJ2-2; D unclear. CDR1 is SGHNT and CDR2 is YYREEE in the germline V gene (reference sequence). Trimming pared 0 bases from V and 0 bases from J, leaving 15 bases between. This CDR3 has 18 residues. CDR3 nucleotide sequence: TGTGCCAGCAGCTTGGGGCCCCGGCGTTCTGCGAACACCGGGGAGCTGTTTTTT. Encoded protein: CASSLGPRRSANTGELFF.

The genes are TRBV14 and TRBJ2-7, with TRBD2 matching over 10 bases. The germline gives CDR1 SGHDN, CDR2 FVKESK. The V gene end was trimmed by 0 bases and the J gene end by 0 bases; junction bases not matched to a gene: 11. The CDR3 length is 19 residues. As DNA, the CDR3 is TGTGCCAGCAGCCAAGAAGGGCTAGCGGGAGCCCTGGGCTCCTACGAGCAGTACTTC. This gives the protein CASSQEGLAGALGSYEQYF.

The chain has TRBV19 and TRBJ2-6; D unresolved. Germline loops: CDR1 LNHDA, CDR2 SQIVND (reference sequence). Trimming pared 6 bases from V and 5 bases from J, leaving 8 bases between. The CDR3 covers 13 residues. The CDR3 nucleotides are TGTGCCAGTAGCACCATGAGGGCCAACGTCCTGACTTTC. Residues: CASSTMRANVLTF.

The J gene is TRBJ2-1, the V gene TRBV7-9; a possible D gene is TRBD1 (6 bases). V was cut by 5 bases and J by 5 bases, with 10 bases left in between. Germline CDR1 reads SEHNR; CDR2 reads FQNEAQ (reference sequence). The CDR3 loop spans 13 amino acids. The CDR3 DNA reads TGTGCCAGCAGCGTGGCAGGGGACAATGAGCAGTTCTTC. It yields the protein CASSVAGDNEQFF.

This clone is a singleton in its sample. This chain connects TRBV10-3 to TRBJ2-2, with TRBD1 matching over 7 bases. The CDR3 loop spans 15 amino acids. The trim removed 4 bases at V and 3 bases at J, leaving 5 bases unmatched. Germline-derived CDR1 and CDR2 are ENHRY and SYGVKD. CDR3: CAISGGGADTGELFF. Here the CDR3 DNA reads TGTGCCATCAGTGGAGGGGGCGCGGACACCGGGGAGCTGTTTTTT.

This chain uses TRBV29-1 with TRBJ2-5; the D gene is possibly TRBD1 (5 bases). The CDR3 is made up of 13 amino acids. Germline assignment: CDR1 SQVTM and CDR2 ANQGSEA. Trimming removed 7 bases at V and 3 bases at J, with 15 bases between. The CDR3 loop is CSAMRQSKETQYF. As DNA, the CDR3 is TGCAGCGCCATGAGACAGAGCAAAGAGACCCAGTACTTC.

A few counts support this clone. This chain connects TRBV27 to TRBJ2-7; D perhaps matches TRBD2 (5 bases). The CDR3 runs 13 residues. V lost 3 bases to trimming and J lost 3 bases, with 9 bases between them. The germline gives CDR1 MNHEY, CDR2 SMNVEV (reference sequence). CDR3 coding DNA: TGTGCCAGCAGTTTTAACAGCGGCTACGAGCAGTACTTC. Its protein is CASSFNSGYEQYF.

The V call is TRBV19, the J call TRBJ2-7; the D gene is possibly TRBD2 (7 bases). The V gene's germline CDR1 is LNHDA and CDR2 SQIVND (reference sequence). The CDR3 is 17 amino acids. The V end was cut by 3 bases, the J end by 2 bases, with 20 bases between. The CDR3 sequence: CASSIAGGAGPTYEQYF. The CDR3 bases are TGTGCCAGTAGTATTGCTGGGGGGGCCGGGCCAACCTACGAGCAGTACTTC.

CDR3 protein: CASSPDSLNTEAFF. The CDR3 DNA reads as TGCGCCAGCAGCCCCGACTCGTTGAACACTGAAGCTTTCTTT. The rearrangement joins TRBV5-1 to TRBJ1-1, with D unclear. Germline CDR1 SGHRS, CDR2 YFSETQ. V was pared by 4 bases and J by 0 bases, with 10 bases between. The length of the CDR3 is 14 residues. Complete variable domain (other parts from reference TRBV5-1 and TRBJ1-1): KAGVTQTPRYLIKTRGQQVTLSCSPISGHRSVSWYQQTPGQGLQFLFEYFSETQRNKGNFPGRFSGRQFSNSRSEMNVSTLELGDSALYLCASSPDSLNTEAFFGQGTRLTVV.

The chain's CDR3 is CASSYGGSEKYEQYF. CDR3 DNA: TGTGCCAGCAGTTATGGCGGGAGCGAGAAGTACGAGCAGTACTTC. V is TRBV6-9 and J is TRBJ2-7, with TRBD2 matching 7 bases. This CDR3 spans 15 amino acids. Germline lookup yields CDR1 MNHGY and CDR2 SVAAGI. After removal of 2 bases from V and 4 bases from J, the junction contained 8 bases not matched to a gene.

The chain carries TRBV6-5 and TRBJ2-3, with D tentatively TRBD2 (7 bases). The germline V and J ends were trimmed by 5 bases and 2 bases, with 14 bases remaining between them. Germline assignment: CDR1 MNHEY and CDR2 SVGAGI. This CDR3 is 15 amino acids long. Written as DNA, the CDR3 is TGTGCCAGCAGTCTGACGGGGGGCATCACAGATACGCAGTATTTT. This sequence encodes CASSLTGGITDTQYF.

The rearrangement uses TRBV28 and TRBJ1-2; D ambiguous. Per germline, CDR1 MDHEN and CDR2 SYDVKM. This CDR3 is built from 14 residues. V lost 3 bases and J lost 8, with 16 bases in between. The CDR3 DNA is TGTGCCAGCAGTTTCAATCCTTATCTTAGGGGCTACACCTTC. As protein: CASSFNPYLRGYTF.

This clone was picked up a small number of times. The rearrangement uses TRBV30 and TRBJ1-4; D possibly corresponds to TRBD1 (5 bases). Germline V gene data show CDR1 as GTSNPN and CDR2 as SVGIG (reference sequence). Trimming took 3 bases from V and 10 from J, leaving 15 bases between them. CDR3 length equals 13 residues. The CDR3 DNA reads TGTGCCTGGAGCGTTAGGGGAATTGGAAAACTGTTTTTT. Amino acid sequence: CAWSVRGIGKLFF.

The CDR3 protein is CASTPGLAPNNEQFF. In DNA form, the CDR3 reads TGTGCCAGCACTCCGGGACTAGCGCCTAACAATGAGCAGTTCTTC. This sequence joins TRBV2 and TRBJ2-1, with TRBD2 matching over 10 bases. CDR1 and CDR2 (germline): SNHLY, FYNNEI. The CDR3 spans 15 residues. The trim removed 7 bases at V and 5 bases at J, leaving 8 bases unmatched.

The chain employs TRBV30 and TRBJ2-5; TRBD2 matches at 13 bases. In germline, CDR1 is GTSNPN, CDR2 SVGIG (reference sequence). Trimming at V came to 7 bases and at J to 11 bases, leaving 7 bases not matched to a gene. The CDR3 totals 12 residues. The CDR3 coding sequence is TGTGCCTTAGGACTAGCGGGAGTATCACAGTACTTC. This encodes CALGLAGVSQYF.